Included here is one TCR beta chain sequence, with context. Its antigen remains unknown. This entry comes from a study of T cell responses to AZD1222 COVID-19 vaccine. General observations from the study: Nearly half of spike-specific TCRs reportedly target unmutated variant regions. Repertoires were obtained only post-peak T cell response.

Repertoires were generated with immunoSEQ multiplex PCR, while TCRdb's copy carries only in-frame clones and drops some. The data hold approximately 150,000 clones, with approximately 86% observed a single time. The CDR3 loop spans 11 amino acids. Trimming removed 5 bases from V and 9 bases from J, with 6 bases in between. Germline loops: CDR1 KGHDR, CDR2 SFDVKD. Source: peripheral blood, taken 28 days after the second dose of the MenACWY control vaccine. This sequence was found in an adult who received the MenACWY meningococcal vaccine as a control. The rearrangement joins TRBV24-1 to TRBJ2-2; D unclear. For the CDR3, the DNA is TGTGCCACCAGTGGGGCACGGGAGCTGTTTTTT. Its protein product is CATSGARELFF.